This section outlines one T cell receptor (beta chain) sequence together with its context. The assay was immunoSEQ multiplex PCR, and TCRdb's table has in-frame clones only and misses some. Of 130,000 to 150,000 clones in the sample, roughly 84% were seen once. This sample was taken from a study of blood T cell repertoires in COVID-19. Study-level information: COVID-19 samples collected from the United States, Italy and Spain covered acute and convalescent phases.

The germline V gene encodes CDR1 GTSNPN and CDR2 SVGIG (reference sequence). The CDR3 extends over 15 amino acids. Trimming at V came to 4 bases and at J to 5 bases, leaving 7 bases not matched to a gene. The clonotype originates from a human donor in a cohort sampled during active COVID-19. Sequenced input: peripheral blood. J is TRBJ1-5 and V is TRBV30; 11 bases are shared with TRBD1. The DNA for the CDR3 is TGTGCCTGGACCCCCGGGACAGGGGGGGATCAGCCCCAGCATTTT. This sequence encodes CAWTPGTGGDQPQHF.